The entry below describes one T cell receptor beta chain. PCR used 60 Vbeta primers and 13 Jbeta primers. Some clones are missing from TCRdb's copy, which holds only in-frame ones; the method was immunoSEQ multiplex PCR. The sample holds about 120,000 clones, approximately 76% seen once. This entry comes from a study of cytomegalovirus exposure and HLA in healthy donors. This CDR3 has 18 amino acids. V gave up 7 bases and J gave up 9 bases; unmatched junction bases: 23. The germline CDR1 and CDR2 sequences are SGHTS and YDEGEE. The sequenced material came from PBMCs. This sequence was found in a middle-aged man in good health and CMV-seropositive. The chain recombines TRBV5-8 with TRBJ1-4, with 8 bases lining up with TRBD1. CDR3 nucleotides: TGTGCCAGCTCTCGAATTTCCATCGGAAGACAGGGGAGGAAAAAACTGTTTTTT. Protein product: CASSRISIGRQGRKKLFF.